This T cell receptor (beta chain) derives from a study of blood T cell repertoires in COVID-19. Study at large: Sample material is recorded as cDNA or gDNA derived from T cells, B-cell-depleted T cells, or PBMCs.

Repertoires were generated with immunoSEQ multiplex PCR, while TCRdb's copy carries only in-frame clones and drops some. The sample lists about 190,000 clones; over 75% were seen once. The CDR3 totals 14 residues. Germline V lookup: CDR1 SEHNR, CDR2 FQNEAQ (reference sequence). Trimming shortened V by 3 bases and J by 7 bases, and 13 bases separated the two germline ends. This chain links TRBV7-9 with TRBJ2-1, with TRBD2 as a possible D gene (5 bases). Sequenced sample: peripheral blood. The receptor comes from a man aged 45-65 years who had recovered from COVID-19. The chain's CDR3 is CASSFGLRENEQFF. The CDR3 coding sequence is TGTGCCAGCAGCTTTGGCTTGAGGGAGAATGAGCAGTTCTTC.